The 14 T cell receptor beta chains reported below all come from one sample, sequenced in a study of graft-versus-host responses after intestinal transplantation. Repertoires were generated with immunoSEQ multiplex PCR, while TCRdb's copy carries only in-frame clones and drops some. This table holds about 64,000 clones, around nine tenths found once. Their target antigens are unknown. This specimen was unstimulated CD8+ T cells sorted from spleen or lymph node cells, taken before transplant. The receptors shown here come from a human donor who was the organ donor for an intestinal transplant.

The V call is TRBV27, the J call TRBJ1-1; TRBD1 agrees at 9 bases. Germline values: CDR1 MNHEY, CDR2 SMNVEV (reference sequence). The CDR3 runs to 16 residues. Germline trimming cut 2 bases from V and 4 bases from J; bases unmatched to any gene: 8. The CDR3 here is CASSLGGTGLTTEAFF. For the CDR3, the DNA is TGTGCCAGCAGTTTAGGGGGGACAGGGTTGACCACTGAAGCTTTCTTT.

This chain connects TRBV29-1 to TRBJ1-3; 7 bases match TRBD1. Trimming took 6 bases from V and 0 from J; bases not matched to a gene: 2. CDR3 length: 13 residues. Germline-derived CDR1 and CDR2 are SQVTM and ANQGSEA. The CDR3 sequence: CSVPGGSGNTIYF. CDR3 nucleotides: TGCAGCGTCCCAGGGGGCTCTGGAAACACCATATATTTT.

This clone has only a few counts. The chain uses TRBV5-1 and TRBJ2-7; TRBD1 matches at 10 bases. Germline CDR1 SGHRS, CDR2 YFSETQ. The length of the CDR3 is 15 residues. Trimming cost V 0 bases and J 4 bases; bases outside gene matches: 4. The CDR3, as DNA: TGCGCCAGCAGCTTGGACCGGGACAGGGGTTACGAGCAGTACTTC. Encoded protein: CASSLDRDRGYEQYF.

V is TRBV9 and J is TRBJ1-4, with TRBD1 matching over 10 bases. Trimming at V came to 1 base and at J to 6 bases, leaving 3 bases not matched to a gene. Germline CDR1 is SGDLS and CDR2 is YYNGEE. This CDR3 contains 15 residues. The CDR3 sequence: CASSVKGTGDEKLFF. Here the CDR3 DNA reads TGTGCCAGCAGCGTAAAGGGGACAGGGGATGAAAAACTGTTTTTT.

The gene calls are TRBV10-3 and TRBJ1-2, with D unresolved. The CDR3 extends over 12 amino acids. Germline V CDR1 and CDR2: ENHRY, SYGVKD. Trimming took 5 bases from V and 8 from J, leaving 12 bases between them. This CDR3 is CAISPAGDGYTF. CDR3 nucleotides: TGTGCCATCAGTCCGGCAGGCGACGGCTACACCTTC.

This clone has a single count. The rearrangement joins TRBV27 to TRBJ2-1, with 8 bases fitting TRBD2. V lost 5 bases and J lost 9; bases outside the gene matches: 15. CDR1 and CDR2 (germline): MNHEY, SMNVEV (reference sequence). CDR3 length: 16 residues. CDR3 nucleotide sequence: TGTGCCAGCAGTCGCTATAGCGGGATCGGCGGTGGTGAGCAGTTCTTC. It encodes CASSRYSGIGGGEQFF.

The rearrangement links TRBV30 to TRBJ2-3; weak D call: TRBD2 (5 bases). The germline CDR1 and CDR2 sequences are GTSNPN and SVGIG (reference sequence). Trimming pared 1 base from V and 0 bases from J, leaving 11 bases between. This CDR3 has 15 amino acids. For the CDR3, the DNA is TGTGCCTGGAGTGACCCGGGATATAGCACAGATACGCAGTATTTT. Residues: CAWSDPGYSTDTQYF. Based on the CDR3 plus reference TRBV30 and TRBJ2-3, the full variable domain is SQTIHQWPATLVQPVGSPLSLECTVEGTSNPNLYWYRQAAGRGLQLLFYSVGIGQISSEVPQNLSASRPQDRQFILSSKKLLLSDSGFYLCAWSDPGYSTDTQYFGPGTRLTVL.

This clone was recorded only once. V usage is TRBV5-1 and J usage is TRBJ1-2, with a tentative D call TRBD1 (5 bases). Trimming took off 3 bases at V and 4 bases at J, with 13 bases between the two ends. In germline, CDR1 is SGHRS, CDR2 YFSETQ. The CDR3 totals 14 residues. CDR3 region: CASSWMTDSYGYTF. As DNA, the CDR3 is TGCGCCAGCAGCTGGATGACAGATTCCTATGGCTACACCTTC.

Concerning this clone: One end of the junction varies from germline; a read error may be responsible. This chain joins TRBV10-1 and TRBJ2-3, with D perhaps TRBD2 (6 bases). Germline-derived CDR1 and CDR2 are WNHNN and SYGVQD (reference sequence). The CDR3 totals 16 residues. The CDR3 protein is CATSHYGTGFTDTQYF. For the CDR3, the DNA is TGCGCCACCAGTCACTATGGGACTGGATTCACAGATACGCAGTATTTT.

The chain is built from TRBV11-2 and TRBJ2-5, with 16 bases identical to TRBD2. Germline V gene data show CDR1 as SGHAT and CDR2 as FQNNGV. V dropped 4 bases and J dropped 7; count of bases not matched to a gene: 12. The CDR3 is 18 residues long. The CDR3 coding sequence is TGTGCCAGCAGCTACGGGACTAGCGGGAGGGCCTCCAGATGGACCCAGTACTTC. It translates to CASSYGTSGRASRWTQYF.

By proportion, this clone is medium-sized. V gene TRBV6-6 combines with J gene TRBJ2-1; D call uncertain. Germline values: CDR1 MNHNY, CDR2 SVGAGI (reference sequence). V was clipped by 7 bases and J by 0 bases, with 4 bases between them. The length of the CDR3 is 12 residues. CDR3 amino acids: CASTSSYNEQFF. In DNA form, the CDR3 reads TGTGCCAGCACTAGCTCCTACAATGAGCAGTTCTTC.

This chain links TRBV4-1 with TRBJ2-3; TRBD1 is a possible D gene (5 bases). The germline CDR1 and CDR2 sequences are MGHRA and YSYEKL. This CDR3 has 17 amino acids. The V and J ends lost 1 base and 0 bases respectively, with 14 bases between them. CDR3 amino acids: CASSQATQQGSTDTQYF. Here the CDR3 DNA reads TGCGCCAGCAGCCAAGCGACCCAGCAGGGCAGCACAGATACGCAGTATTTT.

The J gene is TRBJ2-2, the V gene TRBV9; 11 bases line up with TRBD1. The CDR3 is 14 amino acids. The V gene's germline CDR1 is SGDLS and CDR2 YYNGEE. V lost 5 bases, J lost 7 bases, and 4 bases stayed unmatched. The CDR3 sequence: CASSGQGAGGELFF. The CDR3, as DNA: TGTGCCAGCAGTGGACAGGGGGCCGGCGGGGAGCTGTTTTTT.

This clone occurred once. V and J are TRBV7-9 and TRBJ1-1; D is ambiguous. The CDR3 length is 12 residues. V was clipped by 8 bases and J by 2 bases, with 9 bases between them. Germline V gene lookup returns CDR1 SEHNR and CDR2 FQNEAQ (reference sequence). The CDR3 nucleotides read TGTGCCAGCGAGCGGGGTAACACTGAAGCTTTCTTT. The encoded protein is CASERGNTEAFF.